Listed below are T cell receptor beta chains from one sample, sequenced in a study of cytomegalovirus exposure and HLA in healthy donors. The method was immunoSEQ multiplex PCR; TCRdb's version includes in-frame clones alone and lacks a portion of them. The table records roughly 160,000 clones, 80% of them present only once. Sequenced input: PBMCs. The receptors shown here come from a male donor in good health and CMV-seronegative. Each CDR3 is given with its conserved first and last residue. A D gene is named only where the DNA matches it firmly. Clone size appears in some rows only: once, few, many, or a class for an expanded clone.

CDR3 protein: CASSASKGDQETQYF; CDR3 DNA: TGCGCCAGCAGCGCATCCAAAGGAGACCAAGAGACCCAGTACTTC; V gene: TRBV10-1; J gene: TRBJ2-5; clone size: -; D gene: -
CDR3 protein: CASSPGREYGYTF; CDR3 DNA: TGCGCCAGCAGCCCGGGACGGGAGTATGGCTACACCTTC; V gene: TRBV10-1; J gene: TRBJ1-2; clone size: -; D gene: -
CDR3 protein: CASSLVGDTSNYGYTF; CDR3 DNA: TGTGCCAGCAGCTTAGTCGGAGATACCTCTAACTATGGCTACACCTTC; V gene: TRBV13; J gene: TRBJ1-2; clone size: -; D gene: -
CDR3 protein: CASRLGQNYGYTF; CDR3 DNA: TGTGCCAGCAGACTTGGACAGAACTATGGCTACACCTTC; V gene: TRBV6-5; J gene: TRBJ1-2; clone size: -; D gene: -
CDR3 protein: CASSFQGAGEQYF; CDR3 DNA: TGTGCCAGCAGCTTTCAGGGGGCGGGGGAGCAGTACTTC; V gene: TRBV5-6; J gene: TRBJ2-7; clone size: few; D gene: TRBD1
CDR3 protein: CASSLGTGFTEAFF; CDR3 DNA: TGTGCCAGCAGCTTAGGAACAGGATTCACTGAAGCTTTCTTT; V gene: TRBV7-6; J gene: TRBJ1-1; clone size: -; D gene: -
CDR3 protein: CASSARIAGTYSDTQYF; CDR3 DNA: TGTGCCAGCAGCGCAAGAATAGCGGGGACGTACAGCGATACGCAGTATTTT; V gene: TRBV5-4; J gene: TRBJ2-3; clone size: -; D gene: TRBD2
CDR3 protein: CASSAGETQYF; CDR3 DNA: TGTGCCAGCAGCGCCGGTGAGACCCAGTACTTC; V gene: TRBV9; J gene: TRBJ2-5; clone size: -; D gene: -
CDR3 protein: CAWSVAGDGGYTF; CDR3 DNA: TGTGCCTGGAGTGTGGCAGGGGATGGTGGCTACACCTTC; V gene: TRBV30; J gene: TRBJ1-2; clone size: -; D gene: -
CDR3 protein: CASSVGEDRRTEKLFF; CDR3 DNA: TGTGCCAGCAGTGTTGGGGAAGACAGACGAACCGAAAAACTGTTTTTT; V gene: TRBV2; J gene: TRBJ1-4; clone size: -; D gene: -
CDR3 protein: CASSADRGETQYF; CDR3 DNA: TGTGCCAGCAGTGCAGACAGGGGGGAGACCCAGTACTTC; V gene: TRBV6-4; J gene: TRBJ2-5; clone size: -; D gene: TRBD1
CDR3 protein: CASSYYASTRTGELFF; CDR3 DNA: TGTGCCAGCAGTTACTACGCTAGTACGCGCACCGGGGAGCTGTTTTTT; V gene: TRBV6-5; J gene: TRBJ2-2; clone size: -; D gene: -
CDR3 protein: CASSDSYYGYTF; CDR3 DNA: TGTGCCAGTTCAGACAGCTACTATGGCTACACCTTC; V gene: TRBV19; J gene: TRBJ1-2; clone size: -; D gene: -
CDR3 protein: CASSSRQDTEAFF; CDR3 DNA: TGCGCCAGCAGCTCCCGACAGGACACTGAAGCTTTCTTT; V gene: TRBV5-1; J gene: TRBJ1-1; clone size: -; D gene: -
CDR3 protein: CASSPNEGFGGANVLTF; CDR3 DNA: TGTGCCAGCTCACCAAATGAAGGATTCGGGGGGGCCAACGTCCTGACTTTC; V gene: TRBV18; J gene: TRBJ2-6; clone size: -; D gene: -
CDR3 protein: CASRLSGVNTEAFF; CDR3 DNA: TGTGCCAGCAGGTTGTCAGGGGTAAACACTGAAGCTTTCTTT; V gene: TRBV7-2; J gene: TRBJ1-1; clone size: -; D gene: -
CDR3 protein: CSVAGTGRTNYGYTF; CDR3 DNA: TGCAGCGTTGCCGGGACAGGTCGTACCAACTATGGCTACACCTTC; V gene: TRBV29-1; J gene: TRBJ1-2; clone size: -; D gene: TRBD1
CDR3 protein: CASSYDRRSYGYTF; CDR3 DNA: TGTGCCAGCAGTTACGACAGGAGAAGCTATGGCTACACCTTC; V gene: TRBV2; J gene: TRBJ1-2; clone size: -; D gene: -
CDR3 protein: CASSQSGRNIYEQYF; CDR3 DNA: TGCGCCAGCAGTCAATCTGGGCGAAACATATACGAGCAGTACTTC; V gene: TRBV23-1; J gene: TRBJ2-7; clone size: -; D gene: -
CDR3 protein: CASSRQGGNQPQHF; CDR3 DNA: TGTGCCAGCAGCCGACAGGGAGGCAATCAGCCCCAGCATTTT; V gene: TRBV27; J gene: TRBJ1-5; clone size: -; D gene: TRBD1
CDR3 protein: CASAYDTDYEQYF; CDR3 DNA: TGTGCTAGTGCCTACGACACGGACTACGAGCAGTACTTC; V gene: TRBV12-5; J gene: TRBJ2-7; clone size: -; D gene: -
CDR3 protein: CASRIWLAGRDEQFF; CDR3 DNA: TGTGCCAGCAGGATATGGCTAGCGGGGCGTGATGAGCAGTTCTTC; V gene: TRBV11-2; J gene: TRBJ2-1; clone size: few; D gene: TRBD2
CDR3 protein: CASSLGPSLETQYF; CDR3 DNA: TGTGCCAGCAGCTTGGGTCCCTCGTTAGAGACCCAGTACTTC; V gene: TRBV5-6; J gene: TRBJ2-5; clone size: -; D gene: -
CDR3 protein: CASSRTGEGYQPQHF; CDR3 DNA: TGTGCCAGCAGCAGGACAGGTGAAGGGTATCAGCCCCAGCATTTT; V gene: TRBV7-9; J gene: TRBJ1-5; clone size: few; D gene: TRBD1
CDR3 protein: CASSLALTGGGLTEAFF; CDR3 DNA: TGCGCCAGCAGCTTGGCCTTGACAGGGGGTGGTTTGACTGAAGCTTTCTTT; V gene: TRBV5-1; J gene: TRBJ1-1; clone size: -; D gene: TRBD1
CDR3 protein: CASSPREGMNTEAFF; CDR3 DNA: TGCGCCAGCAGCCCGCGAGAGGGAATGAACACTGAAGCTTTCTTT; V gene: TRBV5-1; J gene: TRBJ1-1; clone size: -; D gene: -
CDR3 protein: CASSYSAGIFEAFF; CDR3 DNA: TGTGCCAGCAGTTACTCGGCAGGGATTTTCGAAGCTTTCTTT; V gene: TRBV6-5; J gene: TRBJ1-1; clone size: -; D gene: -
CDR3 protein: CASSSSGTPSTGELFF; CDR3 DNA: TGCGCCAGCAGCTCTTCCGGGACACCTAGCACCGGGGAGCTGTTTTTT; V gene: TRBV5-1; J gene: TRBJ2-2; clone size: -; D gene: -
CDR3 protein: CASSSGGAVEQFF; CDR3 DNA: TGTGCCAGCAGTAGCGGGGGGGCGGTTGAGCAGTTCTTC; V gene: TRBV6-6; J gene: TRBJ2-1; clone size: few; D gene: TRBD2
CDR3 protein: CAISDGLAGSSKQYF; CDR3 DNA: TGTGCCATCAGTGACGGACTAGCGGGGTCGAGTAAGCAGTATTTT; V gene: TRBV10-3; J gene: TRBJ2-3; clone size: -; D gene: TRBD2
CDR3 protein: CAITGLAGARELFF; CDR3 DNA: TGTGCCATCACCGGACTAGCGGGGGCGAGGGAGCTGTTTTTT; V gene: TRBV10-3; J gene: TRBJ2-2; clone size: once; D gene: TRBD2
CDR3 protein: CASRGGFGRYGYTF; CDR3 DNA: TGTGCCAGCAGGGGGGGGTTCGGTCGCTATGGCTACACCTTC; V gene: TRBV9; J gene: TRBJ1-2; clone size: -; D gene: -
CDR3 protein: CASTQGLVQGYTF; CDR3 DNA: TGTGCCAGTACGCAGGGGCTGGTTCAGGGCTACACCTTC; V gene: TRBV19; J gene: TRBJ1-2; clone size: -; D gene: -
CDR3 protein: CASSETGNTGELFF; CDR3 DNA: TGTGCCAGCAGCGAGACGGGAAACACCGGGGAGCTGTTTTTT; V gene: TRBV7-9; J gene: TRBJ2-2; clone size: -; D gene: -
CDR3 protein: CASSQVAPPARDRQPQHF; CDR3 DNA: TGCGCCAGCAGCCAAGTCGCCCCCCCCGCCCGGGATAGACAGCCCCAGCATTTT; V gene: TRBV4-1; J gene: TRBJ1-5; clone size: few; D gene: -
CDR3 protein: CASSSDTSGRIYEQYF; CDR3 DNA: TGCGCCAGCAGCTCGGATACTAGCGGGAGAATATACGAGCAGTACTTC; V gene: TRBV5-1; J gene: TRBJ2-7; clone size: -; D gene: TRBD2
CDR3 protein: CASSYSGGTGNTIYF; CDR3 DNA: TGTGCCAGCAGTTACTCGGGGGGGACTGGAAACACCATATATTTT; V gene: TRBV6-5; J gene: TRBJ1-3; clone size: -; D gene: -
CDR3 protein: CASSKLQGQNQPQHF; CDR3 DNA: TGTGCCAGCAGTAAATTGCAGGGTCAGAATCAGCCCCAGCATTTT; V gene: TRBV2; J gene: TRBJ1-5; clone size: medium-sized; D gene: -
CDR3 protein: CASTFGGGQGRHEQYF; CDR3 DNA: TGTGCCAGCACCTTTGGGGGGGGACAGGGGCGTCACGAGCAGTACTTC; V gene: TRBV7-9; J gene: TRBJ2-7; clone size: few; D gene: TRBD1
CDR3 protein: CASSLAGHYQETQYF; CDR3 DNA: TGTGCCAGCAGCTTAGCTGGACACTACCAAGAGACCCAGTACTTC; V gene: TRBV7-9; J gene: TRBJ2-5; clone size: -; D gene: -
CDR3 protein: CASSQQGTNTGELFF; CDR3 DNA: TGCGCCAGCAGCCAACAGGGTACGAACACCGGGGAGCTGTTTTTT; V gene: TRBV4-1; J gene: TRBJ2-2; clone size: -; D gene: -
CDR3 protein: CASSPRASGGDVETQYF; CDR3 DNA: TGTGCCAGCAGCCCCAGGGCTAGCGGGGGGGATGTGGAGACCCAGTACTTC; V gene: TRBV13; J gene: TRBJ2-5; clone size: once; D gene: TRBD2
CDR3 protein: CASSPRDRSTGELFF; CDR3 DNA: TGTGCCAGCAGCCCGCGGGACAGAAGCACCGGGGAGCTGTTTTTT; V gene: TRBV11-2; J gene: TRBJ2-2; clone size: -; D gene: -
CDR3 protein: CAVQGGNSPLHF; CDR3 DNA: TGTGCCGTCCAGGGTGGGAATTCACCCCTCCACTTT; V gene: TRBV10-3; J gene: TRBJ1-6; clone size: -; D gene: -
CDR3 protein: CASSFRVNSGNTIYF; CDR3 DNA: TGTGCCAGCAGCTTCAGGGTGAACTCTGGAAACACCATATATTTT; V gene: TRBV7-9; J gene: TRBJ1-3; clone size: -; D gene: -
CDR3 protein: CASSEGGRRRLLDNEQFF; CDR3 DNA: TGTGCCAGCAGCGAAGGGGGGCGGCGTCGCCTCCTTGACAATGAGCAGTTCTTC; V gene: TRBV14; J gene: TRBJ2-1; clone size: -; D gene: -
CDR3 protein: CASSYESGQGAGEQYF; CDR3 DNA: TGTGCCAGCAGTTACGAATCGGGACAGGGGGCAGGGGAGCAGTACTTC; V gene: TRBV6-5; J gene: TRBJ2-7; clone size: -; D gene: TRBD1
CDR3 protein: CASSKGTSGPRRETQYF; CDR3 DNA: TGTGCCAGCAGCAAAGGGACTAGCGGCCCTAGGAGAGAGACCCAGTACTTC; V gene: TRBV21-1; J gene: TRBJ2-5; clone size: -; D gene: -
CDR3 protein: CAWSGGAYGYTF; CDR3 DNA: TGTGCCTGGAGTGGCGGGGCCTATGGCTACACCTTC; V gene: TRBV30; J gene: TRBJ1-2; clone size: -; D gene: -
CDR3 protein: CASSPRDRATGELFF; CDR3 DNA: TGTGCCAGCAGCCCTCGGGACAGGGCCACCGGGGAGCTGTTTTTT; V gene: TRBV7-8; J gene: TRBJ2-2; clone size: -; D gene: TRBD1
CDR3 protein: CAWMPGLAGGPYNEQFF; CDR3 DNA: TGTGCCTGGATGCCCGGGCTAGCGGGGGGGCCCTACAATGAGCAGTTCTTC; V gene: TRBV30; J gene: TRBJ2-1; clone size: -; D gene: TRBD2
CDR3 protein: CASSYSGREYF; CDR3 DNA: TGTGCCAGCAGTTACTCAGGCAGGGAGTACTTC; V gene: TRBV6-6; J gene: TRBJ2-5; clone size: -; D gene: -
CDR3 protein: CASSVGRGFPNEKLFF; CDR3 DNA: TGTGCCAGCAGCGTAGGGCGGGGTTTCCCAAATGAAAAACTGTTTTTT; V gene: TRBV9; J gene: TRBJ1-4; clone size: -; D gene: -
CDR3 protein: CASGEGWSEGSETQYF; CDR3 DNA: TGTGCTAGTGGAGAGGGCTGGAGCGAGGGTAGTGAGACCCAGTACTTC; V gene: TRBV12-5; J gene: TRBJ2-5; clone size: -; D gene: -
CDR3 protein: CASRNPDWGGRASPLHF; CDR3 DNA: TGTGCCAGCCGAAACCCCGATTGGGGGGGGCGGGCATCACCCCTCCACTTT; V gene: TRBV27; J gene: TRBJ1-6; clone size: -; D gene: -
CDR3 protein: CSAEPTQGNEQYF; CDR3 DNA: TGCAGCGCCGAACCCACTCAGGGAAACGAGCAGTACTTC; V gene: TRBV29-1; J gene: TRBJ2-7; clone size: -; D gene: -